This T cell receptor beta chain was observed in a study of cytomegalovirus exposure and HLA in healthy donors. This PCR relied on a set of 60 Vbeta primers and 13 Jbeta primers. Sequencing used immunoSEQ multiplex PCR; TCRdb keeps in-frame clones, though not all of them. The sample holds 75,000 to 85,000 clones. The CDR3 has 15 amino acids. With 3 bases clipped from V and 2 bases from J, the junction kept 3 bases outside the gene matches. Germline V gene lookup returns CDR1 SGHTA and CDR2 FQGTGA. The sequence derives from a man aged 45-65 years in good health and CMV-seronegative. The genes are TRBV7-3 and TRBJ2-7, with 11 bases matching TRBD2. Sequencing was performed on PBMCs. In DNA, the CDR3 is TGTGCCAGCAGCTTTTCTAGCGGGGGGACCTACGAGCAGTACTTC. This sequence encodes CASSFSSGGTYEQYF. Full variable domain (remainder filled in from reference TRBV7-3 and TRBJ2-7): GAGVSQTPSNKVTEKGKYVELRCDPISGHTALYWYRQSLGQGPEFLIYFQGTGAADDSGLPNDRFFAVRPEGSVSTLKIQRTERGDSAVYLCASSFSSGGTYEQYFGPGTRLTVT.